These 27 T cell receptor beta chains came from one sample sequenced in a study of human CD4 T cells and Enterobacteriaceae (TCRdb year 2020). Library creation used the immunoSEQ multiplex PCR assay. Entries here come from immuneACCESS through TCRdb and include only in-frame sequences with V and J called. Some clones fail to appear in such tables; in the studies checked, an unresolved V gene covers under half of the shortfall, and the cause of the remainder is unknown. The sample records some 30,000 clones, around four fifths of which are singletons. The top ten constitute about 1.5% of the sample. On a FACSAria III, memory CD4+ T cells were FACS-sorted to over 95% purity, defined as all CD4+ cells except CD45RA+CCR7+CD95- naive cells. Material for sequencing was memory CD4+ T cells from blood. The cell subset or site label corresponds to: total memory CD4 T cells sorted directly ex vivo, unstimulated. The receptors were gathered from a human donor in good health.

V and J are TRBV5-4 and TRBJ2-7; tentatively, D is TRBD1 (5 bases). Per germline, CDR1 SGHNT and CDR2 YYREEE (reference sequence). The CDR3 consists of 15 residues. The V and J ends lost 0 bases and 3 bases respectively, with 13 bases between them. As DNA, the CDR3 is TGTGCCAGCAGCTTGGAATCGGGTAGGGGCTACGAGCAGTACTTC. Protein product: CASSLESGRGYEQYF.

Note on this clone: Other DNA sequences in this specimen translate into the identical CDR3. V is TRBV29-1 and J is TRBJ1-5, with 10 bases that match TRBD1. The CDR3 extends over 13 amino acids. Germline assignment: CDR1 SQVTM and CDR2 ANQGSEA. The trim removed 4 bases at V and 5 bases at J, leaving 2 bases unmatched. Here the CDR3 DNA reads TGCAGCGTTGGACAGGGGGCGGATCAGCCCCAGCATTTT. It specifies CSVGQGADQPQHF.

This sequence joins TRBV6-5 and TRBJ2-7; no clear D. CDR1 is MNHEY, CDR2 SVGAGI, per germline. The V end lost 6 bases, the J end lost 1 base, and 10 bases lay between the germline ends. This CDR3 contains 13 residues. The CDR3 spells CASSTLISYEQYF. The CDR3 DNA follows: TGTGCCAGCAGCACCCTTATATCCTACGAGCAGTACTTC.

V is TRBV6-5 and J is TRBJ1-5; a possible D gene is TRBD1 (5 bases). The germline CDR1 and CDR2 sequences are MNHEY and SVGAGI. V lost 8 bases to trimming and J lost 2 bases, with 7 bases between them. The CDR3 consists of 12 residues. The DNA for the CDR3 is TGTGCCAGCCGGGACGGCAATCAGCCCCAGCATTTT. Translating it yields CASRDGNQPQHF.

The chain joins TRBV2 to TRBJ2-7; 8 nucleotides align to TRBD2. The ends lost 7 bases at V and 2 bases at J; junction bases unmatched: 10. Germline V gene data show CDR1 as SNHLY and CDR2 as FYNNEI. CDR3 length: 15 amino acids. The CDR3 here is CASTLRAGAAYEQYF. The CDR3 DNA is TGTGCCAGCACCTTGAGAGCGGGAGCCGCCTACGAGCAGTACTTC.

The chain has TRBV28 and TRBJ2-1, with 9 nucleotides matching TRBD2. This CDR3 spans 13 amino acids. V was pared by 4 bases and J by 13 bases, with 8 bases of the junction left unmatched. Germline lookup yields CDR1 MDHEN and CDR2 SYDVKM. CDR3 sequence: CASSSWREGPQFF. CDR3 nucleotide sequence: TGTGCCAGCAGTTCCTGGCGGGAGGGCCCCCAGTTCTTC. Using reference TRBV28 and TRBJ2-1 for the parts outside the CDR3, the full variable domain is DVKVTQSSRYLVKRTGEKVFLECVQDMDHENMFWYRQDPGLGLRLIYFSYDVKMKEKGDIPEGYSVSREKKERFSLILESASTNQTSMYLCASSSWREGPQFFGPGTRLTVL.

A few counts support this clone. This chain uses TRBV6-1 with TRBJ2-7; TRBD1 agrees at 7 bases. Germline CDR1 MNHNS, CDR2 SASEGT. V lost 7 bases, J lost 0 bases, and 6 bases stayed unmatched. The CDR3 totals 14 residues. The chain's CDR3 is CASTHGTVSYEQYF. The CDR3 DNA follows: TGTGCCAGCACCCACGGGACAGTCTCCTACGAGCAGTACTTC.

This sequence joins TRBV29-1 and TRBJ1-3; D not certain. The CDR3 covers 13 residues. Germline-derived CDR1 and CDR2 are SQVTM and ANQGSEA. Trimming pared 6 bases from V and 3 bases from J, leaving 12 bases between. The CDR3 region is CSVAQLGGNTIYF. CDR3 DNA sequence: TGCAGCGTCGCACAACTGGGTGGAAACACCATATATTTT.

The sample holds one count of this clone. This chain uses TRBV6-5 with TRBJ1-5, with TRBD1 as a possible D gene (5 bases). Germline V CDR1 and CDR2: MNHEY, SVGAGI. This CDR3 has 13 amino acids. The ends were cut back, 6 bases at V and 9 bases at J, with 15 bases in the middle. In nucleotides, the CDR3 is TGTGCCAGCAGCACGGGGGAGTTGAGGCCCCAGCATTTT. Translated, it gives CASSTGELRPQHF.

V is TRBV9 and J is TRBJ2-7, with D perhaps TRBD2 (6 bases). The V end was cut by 3 bases, the J end by 6 bases, with 16 bases between. This CDR3 has 14 residues. The germline CDR1 and CDR2 sequences are SGDLS and YYNGEE. The CDR3 DNA reads TGTGCCAGCAGCGGCTTTGGGGGAGGAGGCGAGCAGTACTTC. Translating gives CASSGFGGGGEQYF.

The V call is TRBV29-1, the J call TRBJ1-5; TRBD1 matches 9 bases. Germline V gene sequence: CDR1 SQVTM, CDR2 ANQGSEA. V lost 6 bases and J lost 3; bases outside the gene matches: 9. This CDR3 has 15 amino acids. The CDR3 is CSVSPGQGINQPQHF. CDR3 nucleotides: TGCAGCGTGTCGCCGGGACAGGGAATCAATCAGCCCCAGCATTTT.

Concerning this clone: The same CDR3 also results from other DNA sequences found in this sample. The chain joins TRBV7-3 to TRBJ1-1; D is perhaps TRBD1 (6 bases). This CDR3 spans 13 amino acids. Trimming removed 4 bases from V and 1 base from J, with 7 bases in between. The V gene's germline CDR1 is SGHTA and CDR2 FQGTGA. CDR3 sequence (DNA): TGTGCCAGCAGCTCGGACAGGAACACTGAAGCTTTCTTT. Amino acid sequence: CASSSDRNTEAFF.

The rearrangement uses TRBV19 and TRBJ2-1; D not resolved. V was clipped by 5 bases and J by 0 bases, with 14 bases between them. Germline CDR1 LNHDA, CDR2 SQIVND (reference sequence). This CDR3 contains 16 residues. The CDR3 reads CASSGFSPSSYNEQFF. The CDR3 DNA reads as TGTGCCAGTAGTGGATTTTCCCCGAGCTCCTACAATGAGCAGTTCTTC.

The chain combines TRBV19 with TRBJ2-2; 7 bases match TRBD2. The germline V gene encodes CDR1 LNHDA and CDR2 SQIVND (reference sequence). This CDR3 has 16 amino acids. J was trimmed by 4 bases and V by 8 bases; bases with no gene match: 13. The CDR3 here is CASRASGYLGTGELFF. The CDR3 nucleotides read TGTGCCAGTCGGGCTAGCGGATATCTGGGCACCGGGGAGCTGTTTTTT. Full variable domain (outside the CDR3, taken from reference TRBV19 and TRBJ2-2): DGGITQSPKYLFRKEGQNVTLSCEQNLNHDAMYWYRQDPGQGLRLIYYSQIVNDFQKGDIAEGYSVSREKKESFPLTVTSAQKNPTAFYLCASRASGYLGTGELFFGEGSRLTVL.

This clone was seen a handful of times. The chain uses TRBV11-2 and TRBJ2-7, with TRBD1 matching over 11 bases. Per the germline V gene, CDR1 is SGHAT and CDR2 is FQNNGV. With V trimmed by 3 bases and J by 5 bases, 15 bases remained unmatched. This CDR3 comprises 18 residues. The CDR3 coding sequence is TGTGCCAGCAGCTTCGGACAGGGGGCGAGGGAGGGCCAAAACGAGCAGTACTTC. Residues: CASSFGQGAREGQNEQYF.

This clone was found a few times. This chain links TRBV5-4 with TRBJ2-7, with D perhaps matching TRBD1 (6 bases). Germline V gene data show CDR1 as SGHNT and CDR2 as YYREEE (reference sequence). With 3 bases removed from V and 7 bases from J, the gap between germline ends came to 14 bases. This CDR3 comprises 13 residues. The CDR3 DNA sequence: TGTGCCAGCAGCTCCGAACAGGGTTTTGAGCAGTACTTC. This sequence encodes CASSSEQGFEQYF. Looking up the rest from reference TRBV5-4 and TRBJ2-7 gives the full variable domain: ETGVTQSPTHLIKTRGQQVTLRCSSQSGHNTVSWYQQALGQGPQFIFQYYREEENGRGNFPPRFSGLQFPNYSSELNVNALELDDSALYLCASSSEQGFEQYFGPGTRLTVT.

The chain is built from TRBV28 and TRBJ2-5, with 8 nucleotides matching TRBD1. The CDR3 runs to 14 residues. V was clipped by 2 bases and J by 7 bases; unmatched bases: 6. CDR1 and CDR2 from the germline V gene are MDHEN and SYDVKM. The CDR3 DNA sequence: TGTGCCAGCAGTTTACAGGGGGCCAGAGGGACCCAGTACTTC. Residues: CASSLQGARGTQYF.

In this sample, this clone turned up once. The chain couples TRBV4-2 to TRBJ2-7; the match to TRBD2 covers 11 bases. Looked up from germline, CDR1 is LGHNA and CDR2 is YNFKEQ. The CDR3 totals 15 residues. After removal of 1 base from V and 4 bases from J, the junction contained 3 bases not matched to a gene. CDR3 amino acids: CASSQVLAGGYEQYF. DNA for the CDR3: TGTGCCAGCAGCCAAGTTCTAGCGGGAGGATACGAGCAGTACTTC.

The genes are TRBV7-3 and TRBJ2-5, with D uncertain. Germline CDR1 SGHTA, CDR2 FQGTGA. CDR3 size: 13 residues. V gave up 5 bases and J gave up 5 bases, with 12 bases separating them. CDR3 in amino acids: CASSLTRSETQYF. CDR3 DNA: TGTGCCAGCAGCCTGACAAGGAGCGAGACCCAGTACTTC.

The chain has TRBV4-1 and TRBJ2-5; no definite D call. There are 13 residues in the CDR3. Germline V gene data show CDR1 as MGHRA and CDR2 as YSYEKL. The V end was cut by 1 base, the J end by 1 base, with 4 bases between. CDR3 amino acids: CASSQAVQETQYF. The CDR3 nucleotides read TGCGCCAGCAGCCAAGCGGTCCAAGAGACCCAGTACTTC.

The V call is TRBV19, the J call TRBJ1-3; D remains ambiguous. This CDR3 region has 13 residues. With 3 bases removed from V and 0 bases from J, the gap between germline ends came to 3 bases. From germline, CDR1 is LNHDA and CDR2 SQIVND (reference sequence). In DNA form, the CDR3 reads TGTGCCAGTAGTATGAGCTCTGGAAACACCATATATTTT. This encodes CASSMSSGNTIYF. The whole variable domain, filled in from reference TRBV19 and TRBJ1-3, reads DGGITQSPKYLFRKEGQNVTLSCEQNLNHDAMYWYRQDPGQGLRLIYYSQIVNDFQKGDIAEGYSVSREKKESFPLTVTSAQKNPTAFYLCASSMSSGNTIYFGEGSWLTVV.

This clone was picked up a small number of times. The rearrangement joins TRBV2 to TRBJ2-5; no clear D gene. This CDR3 is 11 amino acids long. V lost 4 bases, J lost 5 bases, and 5 bases lay in between. Germline CDR1 and CDR2: SNHLY and FYNNEI. The CDR3 loop is CASSVRETQYF. The CDR3 region has the DNA TGTGCCAGCAGTGTTCGGGAGACCCAGTACTTC.

The genes are TRBV27 and TRBJ2-5, with a weak D call TRBD2 (5 bases). Trimming cost V 5 bases and J 11 bases, with 21 bases left between them. The CDR3 has 14 residues. The germline V gene encodes CDR1 MNHEY and CDR2 SMNVEV (reference sequence). The CDR3 region has the DNA TGTGCCAGCAGTCCCCACTCGACGGATTGGGAGCAGTACTTC. It yields the protein CASSPHSTDWEQYF.

The chain links TRBV6-1 to TRBJ1-5, with a tentative D call TRBD1 (5 bases). Germline assignment: CDR1 MNHNS and CDR2 SASEGT. The CDR3 has 13 amino acids. Trimming removed 6 bases at V and 4 bases at J, with 10 bases between. As DNA, the CDR3 is TGTGCCAGCAGACGGGGGGTAAATCAGCCCCAGCATTTT. This encodes CASRRGVNQPQHF.

V gene TRBV19 combines with J gene TRBJ2-5, with 9 positions matching TRBD2. This CDR3 region has 15 residues. V shed 5 bases, J shed 5 bases, and the junction held 9 bases outside the gene matches. CDR1 and CDR2 from the germline V gene are LNHDA and SQIVND (reference sequence). CDR3 in amino acids: CASSVGPGLAETQYF. The CDR3 coding sequence is TGTGCCAGTAGTGTGGGACCGGGACTAGCCGAGACCCAGTACTTC.

The chain uses TRBV9 and TRBJ2-1; D is perhaps TRBD1 (6 bases). Germline values: CDR1 SGDLS, CDR2 YYNGEE. The CDR3 loop spans 17 amino acids. V lost 4 bases and J 0 bases, leaving 17 bases between the germline ends. DNA for the CDR3: TGTGCCAGCAGCCCCCCTGGGGGCCTTAGCTCCTACAATGAGCAGTTCTTC. Protein sequence: CASSPPGGLSSYNEQFF.

This chain connects TRBV5-5 to TRBJ1-5; D gene uncertain. This CDR3 has 16 amino acids. The germline V gene has CDR1 SGHKS and CDR2 YYEKEE (reference sequence). The V and J ends lost 4 bases and 1 base respectively, with 15 bases between them. The CDR3 sequence is CASSSLVGLSNQPQHF. In DNA, the CDR3 is TGTGCCAGCAGCAGCCTAGTAGGGCTGAGCAATCAGCCCCAGCATTTT.